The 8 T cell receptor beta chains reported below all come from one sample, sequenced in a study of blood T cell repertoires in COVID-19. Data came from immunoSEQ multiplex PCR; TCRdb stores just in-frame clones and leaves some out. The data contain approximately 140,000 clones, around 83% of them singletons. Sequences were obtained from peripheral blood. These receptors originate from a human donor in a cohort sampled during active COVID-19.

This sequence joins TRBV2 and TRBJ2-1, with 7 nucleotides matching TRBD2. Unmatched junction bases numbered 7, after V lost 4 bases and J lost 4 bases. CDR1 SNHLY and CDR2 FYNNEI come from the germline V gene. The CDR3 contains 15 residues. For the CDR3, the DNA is TGTGCCAGCAGTGTAGGGCTAGCGGAGTACAATGAGCAGTTCTTC. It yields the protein CASSVGLAEYNEQFF. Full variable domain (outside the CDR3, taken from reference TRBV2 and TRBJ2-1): EPEVTQTPSHQVTQMGQEVILRCVPISNHLYFYWYRQILGQKVEFLVSFYNNEISEKSEIFDDQFSVERPDGSNFTLKIRSTKLEDSAMYFCASSVGLAEYNEQFFGPGTRLTVL.

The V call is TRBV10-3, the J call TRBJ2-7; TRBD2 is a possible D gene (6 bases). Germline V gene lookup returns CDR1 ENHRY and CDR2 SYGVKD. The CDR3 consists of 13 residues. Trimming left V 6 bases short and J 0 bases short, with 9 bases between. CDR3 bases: TGTGCCATCAGCCTGGGGGGCTCCTACGAGCAGTACTTC. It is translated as CAISLGGSYEQYF.

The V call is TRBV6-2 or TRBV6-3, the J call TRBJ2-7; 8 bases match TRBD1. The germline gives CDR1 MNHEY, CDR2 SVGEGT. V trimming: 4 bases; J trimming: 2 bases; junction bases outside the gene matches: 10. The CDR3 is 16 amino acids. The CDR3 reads CASSSYPGQAAYEQYF. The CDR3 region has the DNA TGTGCCAGCAGTTCCTATCCGGGACAGGCAGCCTACGAGCAGTACTTC.

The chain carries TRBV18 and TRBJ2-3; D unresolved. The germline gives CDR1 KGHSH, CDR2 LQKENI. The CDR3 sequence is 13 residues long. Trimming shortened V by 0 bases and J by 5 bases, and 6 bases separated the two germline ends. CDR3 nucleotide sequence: TGTGCCAGCTCACCACCGGTCAGAGATACGCAGTATTTT. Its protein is CASSPPVRDTQYF.

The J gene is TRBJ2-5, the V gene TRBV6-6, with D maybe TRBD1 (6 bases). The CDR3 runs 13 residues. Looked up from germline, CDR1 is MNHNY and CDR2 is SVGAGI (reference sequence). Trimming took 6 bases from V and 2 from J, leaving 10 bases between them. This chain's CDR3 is CASSPGQQETQYF. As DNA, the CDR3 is TGTGCCAGCAGCCCGGGACAACAAGAGACCCAGTACTTC.

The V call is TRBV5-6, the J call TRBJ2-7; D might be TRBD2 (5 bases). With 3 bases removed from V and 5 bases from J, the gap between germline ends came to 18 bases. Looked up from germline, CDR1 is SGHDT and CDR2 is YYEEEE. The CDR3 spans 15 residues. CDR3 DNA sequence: TGTGCCAGCAGCTGGGAAATCGGGGTGGTCCACGAGCAGTACTTC. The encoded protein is CASSWEIGVVHEQYF.

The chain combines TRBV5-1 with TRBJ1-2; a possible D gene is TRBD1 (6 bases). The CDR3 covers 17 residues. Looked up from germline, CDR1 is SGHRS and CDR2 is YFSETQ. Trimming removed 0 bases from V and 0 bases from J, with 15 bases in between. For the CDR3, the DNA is TGCGCCAGCAGCTTGGAGGCCGGTGCAGGGGCTAACTATGGCTACACCTTC. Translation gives CASSLEAGAGANYGYTF.

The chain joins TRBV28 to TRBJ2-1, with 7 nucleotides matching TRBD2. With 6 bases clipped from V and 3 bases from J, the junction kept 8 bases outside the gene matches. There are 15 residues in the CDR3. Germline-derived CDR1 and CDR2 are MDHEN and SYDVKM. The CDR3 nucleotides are TGTGCCAGCAGCAAGACTAGCTCACGCTACAATGAGCAGTTCTTC. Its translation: CASSKTSSRYNEQFF.